This TCR beta chain was observed in a study of blood T cell repertoires in COVID-19. Study-wide background: The samples span acute and convalescent COVID-19 from the United States, Italy and Spain. Sources were T cells, B-cell-depleted T cells, or PBMCs; the material itself was cDNA or gDNA.

The CDR3 covers 13 residues. CDR1 SSHAT and CDR2 FNYEAQ come from the germline V gene (reference sequence). Trimming at V came to 3 bases and at J to 9 bases, leaving 4 bases not matched to a gene. In the authors' methods: Amplifying reference gene primers gave estimates of nucleated cell counts. The repertoire was sequenced with immunoSEQ multiplex PCR; TCRdb's copy has only in-frame clones and lacks some. The V and J calls and clone size come from that table; D and trimming were worked out from the DNA. The sample shows 39,000 or so clones, around 80% of them seen only once. This TCR was recovered from a man aged 35 to 55 with active or convalescent COVID-19. The material sequenced was peripheral blood. The V call is TRBV7-7, the J call TRBJ2-5, with 10 nucleotides matching TRBD2. CDR3 sequence: CASSLGLATSQYF. The CDR3 DNA reads as TGTGCCAGCAGCTTGGGACTAGCGACGTCCCAGTACTTC.